This T cell receptor beta chain is drawn from a study of blood T cell repertoires in COVID-19 (dated by TCRdb to about 2020). About the investigation overall: Samples from collaborators originated in the United States, Italy and Spain and spanned both the acute and convalescent phases of COVID-19. Where available, HLA class I and class II types were obtained from metadata supplied by the sample provider rather than from assay-based typing. The repertoires were released in a freely available public database meant as a resource for research on the immune response to SARS-CoV-2. A de-identified subject ID, COVID-19 status, age in years and sex were almost always included in the sample metadata. The prospective study material was composed of cDNA or gDNA derived from T cells, B-cell-depleted T cells, or PBMCs. Samples came from the ongoing ImmuneRACE study (first 160 participants) plus 1,254 subjects from 6 global collaborators. The dataset comprised deeply sampled blood TCRbeta repertoires from subjects exposed to, actively infected with, or recovered from COVID-19.

Whole blood was collected in K2EDTA tubes by collaborating institutions according to the institutions' own protocols. Collaborator samples were shipped for TCRbeta analysis as frozen whole blood, isolated PBMCs, or DNA extracted from either sample type. Comments on this clone: Its cognate antigen has yet to be identified. No base quality values were provided; no much bigger clone lies one nucleotide off. Additional DNA sequences in this sample encode the identical CDR3.

The research as a whole found: How much clinical and demographic metadata was included differed by source and by participant, and the metadata was provided uncurated.

Including the terminal cysteine and phenylalanine, the CDR3 comprises 15 residues. Only the CDR3 part of the read is kept: 45 bases, read in frame from the first base. At the junction V is shortened by 2 bases and J by 6 bases; bases outside the gene matches: 5. CDR1 SGHTA and CDR2 FQGTGA were looked up in the germline V gene. The immunoSEQ Assay, a bias-controlled multiplex PCR, was used to amplify TCRbeta CDR3 regions from genomic DNA. The study's processing was this. The number of nucleated cells in each sample was estimated by amplification of reference gene primers within the assay. Sequence reads were collapsed and filtered to measure the absolute abundance of every unique TCRbeta CDR3 rearrangement. For each sample, productive Simpson clonality was calculated by taking the square root of Simpson's diversity index across productive rearrangements. TCRdb obtained this table from immuneACCESS and retained in-frame rearrangements with V and J assigned. These tables miss some clones; where compared with another copy, unresolved V genes account for less than half of the shortfall, and the remainder is unexplained. The DNA was the basis for D and trimming; V, J and clone size are from that table. This sample holds approximately 450,000 clones; around nine tenths were observed only once. The top ten constitute over 4% of the sample.

The rearrangement combines TRBV7-3 with TRBJ1-2, with 11 bases matching TRBD1. This clonotype originated in a woman aged 30 to 39 with acute or convalescent COVID-19. Sample: peripheral blood. The CDR3 is CASSLGGGQGDGYTF. The DNA sequence is as follows: TGTGCCAGCAGCTTAGGGGGGGGACAGGGGGATGGCTACACCTTC. The full variable domain, completed from the reference TRBV7-3 and TRBJ1-2 proteins outside the CDR3, reads GAGVSQTPSNKVTEKGKYVELRCDPISGHTALYWYRQSLGQGPEFLIYFQGTGAADDSGLPNDRFFAVRPEGSVSTLKIQRTERGDSAVYLCASSLGGGQGDGYTFGSGTRLTVV.